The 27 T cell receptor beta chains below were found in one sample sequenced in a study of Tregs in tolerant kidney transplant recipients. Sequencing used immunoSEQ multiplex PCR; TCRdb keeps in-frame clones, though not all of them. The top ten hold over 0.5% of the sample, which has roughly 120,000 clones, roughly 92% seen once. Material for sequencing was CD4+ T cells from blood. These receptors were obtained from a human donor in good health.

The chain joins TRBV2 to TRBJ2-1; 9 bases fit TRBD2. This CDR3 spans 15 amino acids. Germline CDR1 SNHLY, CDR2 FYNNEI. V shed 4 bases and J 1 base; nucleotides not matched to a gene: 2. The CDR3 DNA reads TGTGCCAGCAGTGGGCGGGGGGGTTCCTACAATGAGCAGTTCTTC. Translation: CASSGRGGSYNEQFF.

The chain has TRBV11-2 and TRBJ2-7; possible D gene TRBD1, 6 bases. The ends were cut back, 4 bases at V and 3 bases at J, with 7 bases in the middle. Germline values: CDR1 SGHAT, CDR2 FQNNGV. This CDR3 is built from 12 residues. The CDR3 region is CASSSQGYEQYF. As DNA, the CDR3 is TGTGCCAGCAGCTCACAGGGCTACGAGCAGTACTTC.

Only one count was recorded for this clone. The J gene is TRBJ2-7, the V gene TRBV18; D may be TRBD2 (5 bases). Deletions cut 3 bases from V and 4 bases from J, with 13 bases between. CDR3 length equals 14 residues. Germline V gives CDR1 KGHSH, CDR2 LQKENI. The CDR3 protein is CASSPTWGEYEQYF. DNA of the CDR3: TGTGCCAGCTCACCCACTTGGGGAGAGTACGAGCAGTACTTC.

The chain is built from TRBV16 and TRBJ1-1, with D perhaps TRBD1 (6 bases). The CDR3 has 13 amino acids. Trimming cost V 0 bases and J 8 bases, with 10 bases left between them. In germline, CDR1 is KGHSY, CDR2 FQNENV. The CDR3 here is CASSQSTGAEAFF. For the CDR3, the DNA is TGTGCCAGCAGCCAATCAACGGGGGCCGAAGCTTTCTTT.

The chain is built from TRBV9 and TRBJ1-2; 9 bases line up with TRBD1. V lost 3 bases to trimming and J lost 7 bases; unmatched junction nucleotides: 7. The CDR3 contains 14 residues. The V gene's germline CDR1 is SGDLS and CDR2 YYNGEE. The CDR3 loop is CASSAYGTGTGYTF. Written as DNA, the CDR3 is TGTGCCAGCAGCGCGTACGGGACAGGGACTGGCTACACCTTC.

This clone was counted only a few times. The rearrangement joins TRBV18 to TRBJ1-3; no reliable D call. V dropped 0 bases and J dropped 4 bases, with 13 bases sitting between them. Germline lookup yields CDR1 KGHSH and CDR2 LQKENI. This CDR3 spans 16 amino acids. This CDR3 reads CASSPPGVGSGNTIYF. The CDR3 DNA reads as TGTGCCAGCTCACCACCGGGTGTGGGCTCGGGAAACACCATATATTTT.

CDR3 residues: CASSPRGQPDTGELFF. DNA for the CDR3: TGTGCCAGCAGCCCAAGAGGCCAGCCGGACACCGGGGAGCTGTTTTTT. The chain combines TRBV7-2 with TRBJ2-2; D gene ambiguous. The CDR3 has 16 residues. Trimming removed 5 bases from V and 3 bases from J, with 16 bases in between. Germline V gene data show CDR1 as SGHTA and CDR2 as FQGNSA.

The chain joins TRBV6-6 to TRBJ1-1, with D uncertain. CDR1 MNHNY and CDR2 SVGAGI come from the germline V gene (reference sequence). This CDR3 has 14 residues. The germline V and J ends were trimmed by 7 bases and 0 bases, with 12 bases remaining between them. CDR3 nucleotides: TGTGCCAGCACCGCGCCCGGGGTGAACACTGAAGCTTTCTTT. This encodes CASTAPGVNTEAFF.

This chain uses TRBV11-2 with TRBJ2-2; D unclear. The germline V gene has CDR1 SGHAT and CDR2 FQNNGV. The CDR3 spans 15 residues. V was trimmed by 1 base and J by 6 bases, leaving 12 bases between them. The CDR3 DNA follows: TGTGCCAGCAGCTTAGTTTGGGAAGGCGCCGGGGAGCTGTTTTTT. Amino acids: CASSLVWEGAGELFF.

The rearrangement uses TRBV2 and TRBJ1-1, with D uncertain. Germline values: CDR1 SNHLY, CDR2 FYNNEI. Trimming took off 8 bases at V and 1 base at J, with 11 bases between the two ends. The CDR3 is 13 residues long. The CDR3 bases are TGTGCCAGCCAGGCCCGAGGGAACACTGAAGCTTTCTTT. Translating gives CASQARGNTEAFF.

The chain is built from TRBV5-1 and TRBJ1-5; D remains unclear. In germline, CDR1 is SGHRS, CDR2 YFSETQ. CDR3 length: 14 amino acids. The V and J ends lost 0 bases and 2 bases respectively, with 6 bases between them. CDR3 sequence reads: CASSLVAGNQPQHF. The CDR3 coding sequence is TGCGCCAGCAGCTTGGTGGCGGGCAATCAGCCCCAGCATTTT.

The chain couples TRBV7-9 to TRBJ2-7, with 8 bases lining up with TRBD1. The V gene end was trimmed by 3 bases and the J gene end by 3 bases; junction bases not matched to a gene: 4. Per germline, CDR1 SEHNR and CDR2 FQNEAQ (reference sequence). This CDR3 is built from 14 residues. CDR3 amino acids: CASSLTGVNYEQYF. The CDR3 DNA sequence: TGTGCCAGCAGCTTGACAGGGGTCAACTACGAGCAGTACTTC.

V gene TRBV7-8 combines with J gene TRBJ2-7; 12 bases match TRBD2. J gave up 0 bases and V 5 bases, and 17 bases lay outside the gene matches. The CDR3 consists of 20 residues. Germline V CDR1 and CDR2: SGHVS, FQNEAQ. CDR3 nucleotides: TGTGCCAGCAGCCTTCGAACGGGACTAGCGGGCGTATCCAGCTCCTACGAGCAGTACTTC. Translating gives CASSLRTGLAGVSSSYEQYF.

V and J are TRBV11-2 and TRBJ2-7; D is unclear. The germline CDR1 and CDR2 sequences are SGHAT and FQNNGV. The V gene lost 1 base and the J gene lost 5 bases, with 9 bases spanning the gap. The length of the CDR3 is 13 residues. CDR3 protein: CASSLVVRNEQYF. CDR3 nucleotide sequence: TGTGCCAGCAGCTTAGTCGTGCGGAACGAGCAGTACTTC. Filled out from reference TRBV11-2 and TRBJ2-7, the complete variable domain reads EAGVAQSPRYKIIEKRQSVAFWCNPISGHATLYWYQQILGQGPKLLIQFQNNGVVDDSQLPKDRFSAERLKGVDSTLKIQPAKLEDSAVYLCASSLVVRNEQYFGPGTRLTVT.

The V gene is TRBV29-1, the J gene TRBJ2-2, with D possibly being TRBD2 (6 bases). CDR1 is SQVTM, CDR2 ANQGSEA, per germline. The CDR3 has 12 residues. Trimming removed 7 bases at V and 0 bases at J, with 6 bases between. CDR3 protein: CSGGANTGELFF. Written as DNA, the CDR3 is TGCAGCGGCGGGGCGAACACCGGGGAGCTGTTTTTT.

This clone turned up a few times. CDR3 region: CASSFRPNQPQHF. The CDR3 nucleotides read TGTGCCAGTAGTTTCCGTCCTAATCAGCCCCAGCATTTT. The gene calls are TRBV19 and TRBJ1-5; the D is unclear. The V gene lost 5 bases and the J gene lost 4 bases, with 9 bases spanning the gap. The CDR3 has 13 residues. Germline V gene data show CDR1 as LNHDA and CDR2 as SQIVND (reference sequence).

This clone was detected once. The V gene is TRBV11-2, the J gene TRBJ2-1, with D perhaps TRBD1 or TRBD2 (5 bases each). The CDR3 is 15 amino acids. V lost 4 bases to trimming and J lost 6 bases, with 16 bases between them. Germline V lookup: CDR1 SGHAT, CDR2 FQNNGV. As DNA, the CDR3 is TGTGCCAGCAGCTCCCCCGGGGCGGGTGCCAATGAGCAGTTCTTC. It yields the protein CASSSPGAGANEQFF.

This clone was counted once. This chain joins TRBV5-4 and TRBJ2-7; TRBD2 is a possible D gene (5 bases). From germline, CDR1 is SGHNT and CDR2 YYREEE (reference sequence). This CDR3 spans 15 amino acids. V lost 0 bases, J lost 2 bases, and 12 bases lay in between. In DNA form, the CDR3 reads TGTGCCAGCAGCTTGGGACCCGACGGGACCTACGAGCAGTACTTC. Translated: CASSLGPDGTYEQYF.

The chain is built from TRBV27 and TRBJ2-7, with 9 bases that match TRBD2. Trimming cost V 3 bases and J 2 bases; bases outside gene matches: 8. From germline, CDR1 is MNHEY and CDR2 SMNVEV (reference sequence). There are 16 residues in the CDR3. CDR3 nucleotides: TGTGCCAGCAGTTTTGGCGCTAGCGGGGCAGCCTACGAGCAGTACTTC. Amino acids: CASSFGASGAAYEQYF.

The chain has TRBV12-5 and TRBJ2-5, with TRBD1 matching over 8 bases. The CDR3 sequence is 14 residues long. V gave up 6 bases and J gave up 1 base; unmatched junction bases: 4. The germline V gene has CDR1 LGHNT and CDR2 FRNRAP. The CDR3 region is CASGPGTGQETQYF. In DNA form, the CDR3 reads TGTGCTAGTGGGCCCGGGACAGGCCAAGAGACCCAGTACTTC.

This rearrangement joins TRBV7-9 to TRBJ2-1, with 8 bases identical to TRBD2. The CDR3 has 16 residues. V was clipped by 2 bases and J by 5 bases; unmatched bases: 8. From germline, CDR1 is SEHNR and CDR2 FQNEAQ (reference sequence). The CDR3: CASSLLTGGIHNEQFF. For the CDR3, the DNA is TGTGCCAGCAGCTTACTTACGGGAGGGATCCACAATGAGCAGTTCTTC.

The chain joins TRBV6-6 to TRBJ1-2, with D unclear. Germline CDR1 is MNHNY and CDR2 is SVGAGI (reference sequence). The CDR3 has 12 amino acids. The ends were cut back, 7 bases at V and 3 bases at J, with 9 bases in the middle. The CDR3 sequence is CASKGPDYGYTF. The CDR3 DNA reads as TGTGCCAGCAAAGGGCCTGACTATGGCTACACCTTC.

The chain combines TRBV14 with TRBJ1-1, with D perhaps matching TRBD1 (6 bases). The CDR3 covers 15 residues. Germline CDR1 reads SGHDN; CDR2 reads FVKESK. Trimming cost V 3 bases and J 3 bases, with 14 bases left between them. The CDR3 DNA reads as TGTGCCAGCAGCCAGGCCTACCGACAGGACACTGAAGCTTTCTTT. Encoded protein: CASSQAYRQDTEAFF.

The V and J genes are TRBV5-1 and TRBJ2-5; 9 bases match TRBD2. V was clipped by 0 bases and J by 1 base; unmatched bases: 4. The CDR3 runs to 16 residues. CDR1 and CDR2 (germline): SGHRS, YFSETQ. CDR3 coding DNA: TGCGCCAGCAGCTTGGGACTAGCGGATACCCAAGAGACCCAGTACTTC. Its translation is CASSLGLADTQETQYF.

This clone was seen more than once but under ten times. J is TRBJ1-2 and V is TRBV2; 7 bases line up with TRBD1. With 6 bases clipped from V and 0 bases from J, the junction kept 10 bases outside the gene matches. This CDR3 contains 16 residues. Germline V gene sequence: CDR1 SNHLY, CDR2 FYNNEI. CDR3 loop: CASSRRTGASNYGYTF. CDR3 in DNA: TGTGCCAGCAGCCGTCGGACAGGTGCATCTAACTATGGCTACACCTTC.

CDR3 amino acids: CASSPAGERAKNIQYF. The CDR3 DNA reads TGTGCCAGCAGCCCGGCGGGGGAGAGGGCCAAAAACATTCAGTACTTC. This sequence joins TRBV4-2 and TRBJ2-4; 7 positions agree with TRBD2. The CDR3 has 16 residues. The V segment lost 4 bases and the J segment 1 base; nucleotides outside the gene matches: 7. Germline CDR1 LGHNA, CDR2 YNFKEQ.

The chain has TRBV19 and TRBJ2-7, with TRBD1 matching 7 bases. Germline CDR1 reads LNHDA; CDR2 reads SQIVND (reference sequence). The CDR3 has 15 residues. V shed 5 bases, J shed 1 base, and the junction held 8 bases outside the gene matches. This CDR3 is CASSFLPGQSYEQYF. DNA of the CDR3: TGTGCCAGTAGTTTTTTGCCGGGACAGTCCTACGAGCAGTACTTC.